These 21 T cell receptor beta chains were sequenced from one sample in a study of somatic mutations in cytotoxic T cells in rheumatoid arthritis. Generated by immunoSEQ multiplex PCR, the TCRdb table keeps only in-frame clones and is missing some. The sample holds 15,000 to 20,000 clones; 65% to 85% are singletons and the top ten take about 10%. The sequenced material came from CD8+ T cells sorted from blood. These receptors were collected from an adult with rheumatoid arthritis.

The J gene is TRBJ2-6, the V gene TRBV7-9; D may correspond to TRBD1 or TRBD2 (5 bases each). The CDR3 totals 17 residues. Germline CDR1 SEHNR, CDR2 FQNEAQ (reference sequence). Trimming shortened V by 5 bases and J by 0 bases, and 14 bases separated the two germline ends. DNA for the CDR3: TGTGCCAGCAGCGACCGGGACGGACCCTCTGGGGCCAACGTCCTGACTTTC. Encoded protein: CASSDRDGPSGANVLTF.

This chain connects TRBV25-1 to TRBJ1-4; D unclear. This CDR3 is built from 14 residues. Germline lookup yields CDR1 MGHDK and CDR2 SYGVNS. Trimming removed 3 bases at V and 3 bases at J, with 8 bases between. The CDR3 loop is CASSDSPSNEKLFF. In nucleotides, the CDR3 is TGTGCCAGCAGTGATTCCCCCTCTAATGAAAAACTGTTTTTT.

The V gene is TRBV6-4, the J gene TRBJ2-1; possible D gene TRBD1, 5 bases. Germline CDR1 is MRHNA and CDR2 is SNTAGT. The CDR3 contains 12 residues. Trimming shortened V by 6 bases and J by 6 bases, and 9 bases separated the two germline ends. CDR3 sequence: CASSSGSNEQFF. In DNA form, the CDR3 reads TGTGCCAGCAGCTCAGGGTCCAATGAGCAGTTCTTC.

This rearrangement joins TRBV5-6 to TRBJ1-1, with TRBD1 matching over 10 bases. The J segment lost 6 bases and the V segment lost 2 bases, leaving 7 bases of the junction unmatched. Germline V gene sequence: CDR1 SGHDT, CDR2 YYEEEE. The CDR3 covers 15 residues. The CDR3 DNA reads as TGTGCCAGCAGCTTCGGTATTGGACAGGGGGCTGAAGCTTTCTTT. It codes for CASSFGIGQGAEAFF.

The CDR3 region is CASSDTGGWANVLTF. The CDR3 region has the DNA TGTGCCAGCAGTGACACAGGGGGCTGGGCCAACGTCCTGACTTTC. The chain links TRBV9 to TRBJ2-6; 9 positions agree with TRBD1. Per the germline V gene, CDR1 is SGDLS and CDR2 is YYNGEE. The CDR3 has 15 residues. V lost 5 bases to trimming and J lost 5 bases; unmatched junction nucleotides: 5.

The table lists this clone with a few counts. The genes are TRBV9 and TRBJ1-1, with 9 bases matching TRBD1. This CDR3 is 13 amino acids long. Germline CDR1 reads SGDLS; CDR2 reads YYNGEE. The ends lost 2 bases at V and 6 bases at J; junction bases unmatched: 2. The CDR3 sequence is CASSVGDRAEAFF. DNA for the CDR3: TGTGCCAGCAGCGTCGGGGACAGGGCTGAAGCTTTCTTT.

The rearrangement joins TRBV5-1 to TRBJ2-5, with D possibly TRBD2 on 5 matching bases. Trimming took 4 bases from V and 5 from J, leaving 18 bases between them. The CDR3 spans 15 residues. Germline loops: CDR1 SGHRS, CDR2 YFSETQ. The CDR3 sequence is CASSLPSEVSETQYF. The CDR3 nucleotides read TGCGCCAGCAGCCTGCCCTCGGAGGTATCGGAGACCCAGTACTTC.

The chain uses TRBV7-2 and TRBJ1-1, with TRBD1 matching 12 bases. The CDR3 extends over 17 amino acids. V dropped 5 bases and J dropped 0; count of bases not matched to a gene: 7. Germline V lookup: CDR1 SGHTA, CDR2 FQGNSA. CDR3 nucleotides: TGTGCCAGCAGCCCCGCCGGGACAGGGGGCATGAACACTGAAGCTTTCTTT. It translates to CASSPAGTGGMNTEAFF.

The V call is TRBV11-1, the J call TRBJ2-3; 8 bases line up with TRBD1. Germline V lookup: CDR1 SGHAT, CDR2 FQDESV (reference sequence). V trimming: 4 bases; J trimming: 2 bases; junction bases outside the gene matches: 5. The CDR3 spans 15 residues. CDR3 coding DNA: TGTGCCAGCAGCTCCGACAGGGGCTTCACAGATACGCAGTATTTT. Encoded protein: CASSSDRGFTDTQYF. Variable domain in full (rest from reference TRBV11-1 and TRBJ2-3): EAEVAQSPRYKITEKSQAVAFWCDPISGHATLYWYRQILGQGPELLVQFQDESVVDDSQLPKDRFSAERLKGVDSTLKIQPAELGDSAMYLCASSSDRGFTDTQYFGPGTRLTVL.

The chain carries TRBV7-2 and TRBJ2-7, with D perhaps TRBD1 (6 bases). CDR1 and CDR2 from the germline V gene are SGHTA and FQGNSA. The V and J ends lost 5 bases and 3 bases respectively, with 14 bases between them. This CDR3 region has 14 residues. The CDR3 nucleotides read TGTGCCAGCAGCGCAACACAGGGCGACTACGAGCAGTACTTC. Protein: CASSATQGDYEQYF.

This chain connects TRBV9 to TRBJ1-5, with unresolved D. From germline, CDR1 is SGDLS and CDR2 YYNGEE. This CDR3 has 15 amino acids. V lost 4 bases to trimming and J lost 6 bases, with 17 bases between them. The CDR3: CASSPGPAIGQPQHF. The CDR3 DNA follows: TGTGCCAGCAGCCCTGGACCGGCTATAGGTCAGCCCCAGCATTTT.

The V call is TRBV4-1, the J call TRBJ2-7; TRBD1 matches at 7 bases. Looked up from germline, CDR1 is MGHRA and CDR2 is YSYEKL. V was pared by 4 bases and J by 0 bases, with 6 bases of the junction left unmatched. CDR3 length equals 15 residues. The CDR3 spells CASSPRQGPSYEQYF. The CDR3 DNA follows: TGCGCCAGCAGCCCCCGACAGGGTCCCTCCTACGAGCAGTACTTC.

This clone has just one count. The chain has TRBV7-6 and TRBJ2-2; D gene ambiguous. Germline V gene data show CDR1 as SGHVS and CDR2 as FNYEAQ. The CDR3 is 15 amino acids. The V gene lost 7 bases and the J gene lost 3 bases, with 15 bases spanning the gap. This CDR3 reads CASTNDLGYTGELFF. The CDR3 nucleotides read TGTGCCAGCACCAACGACTTAGGTTACACCGGGGAGCTGTTTTTT.

The rearrangement joins TRBV6-4 to TRBJ2-7; tentative D call: TRBD1 (5 bases). Germline V gene data show CDR1 as MRHNA and CDR2 as SNTAGT. CDR3 size: 11 residues. V dropped 8 bases and J dropped 6 bases, with 11 bases sitting between them. The CDR3 reads CASWSGAEQYF. CDR3 nucleotide sequence: TGTGCCAGCTGGTCTGGGGCCGAGCAGTACTTC.

The chain recombines TRBV5-1 with TRBJ1-2; no clear D. Trimming took 0 bases from V and 4 from J, leaving 13 bases between them. CDR3 length equals 15 residues. Looked up from germline, CDR1 is SGHRS and CDR2 is YFSETQ. The CDR3: CASSLDPLYGYGYTF. As DNA, the CDR3 is TGCGCCAGCAGCTTGGATCCGCTCTATGGCTATGGCTACACCTTC.

This clone is labeled medium-sized. CDR3 coding DNA: TGTGCCAGCAGCTTAGTGACAGGGGGTAGAGTGAACACTGAAGCTTTCTTT. Residues: CASSLVTGGRVNTEAFF. The chain combines TRBV13 with TRBJ1-1; 9 bases match TRBD1. There are 17 residues in the CDR3. Germline CDR1 is PRHDT and CDR2 is FYEKMQ (reference sequence). Unmatched junction bases numbered 6, after V lost 1 base and J lost 0 bases.

The chain joins TRBV6-5 to TRBJ2-3, with D maybe TRBD1 (5 bases). CDR1 MNHEY and CDR2 SVGAGI come from the germline V gene. This CDR3 region has 15 residues. V lost 2 bases and J 0 bases, leaving 9 bases between the germline ends. In DNA form, the CDR3 reads TGTGCCAGCAGTTACGTGGGGCTTAGCACAGATACGCAGTATTTT. It encodes CASSYVGLSTDTQYF.

The V and J genes are TRBV7-3 and TRBJ2-1; a weak D match, TRBD1 (7 bases). CDR3 length: 16 amino acids. With 5 bases removed from V and 0 bases from J, the gap between germline ends came to 14 bases. CDR1 and CDR2 from the germline V gene are SGHTA and FQGTGA. CDR3 sequence reads: CASSTGAGSSYNEQFF. DNA for the CDR3: TGTGCCAGCAGCACAGGGGCGGGGAGCTCCTACAATGAGCAGTTCTTC.

This chain uses TRBV27 with TRBJ1-5; D possibly corresponds to TRBD1 (5 bases). Germline V gene lookup returns CDR1 MNHEY and CDR2 SMNVEV (reference sequence). The germline V and J ends were trimmed by 5 bases and 7 bases, with 9 bases remaining between them. The CDR3 totals 12 residues. CDR3 loop: CASSPWGQPQHF. CDR3 nucleotides: TGTGCCAGCAGTCCATGGGGGCAGCCCCAGCATTTT.

V is TRBV19 and J is TRBJ2-1; tentative D call: TRBD2 (5 bases). CDR3 size: 14 residues. Trimming pared 3 bases from V and 5 bases from J, leaving 11 bases between. Germline CDR1 reads LNHDA; CDR2 reads SQIVND (reference sequence). CDR3 coding DNA: TGTGCCAGTAGTATTTCTAGCCTTGACAATGAGCAGTTCTTC. Its protein product is CASSISSLDNEQFF.

This clone was counted only a few times. This chain connects TRBV9 to TRBJ2-7, with D uncertain. The CDR3 has 14 residues. Germline CDR1 and CDR2: SGDLS and YYNGEE. V dropped 0 bases and J dropped 0 bases, with 7 bases sitting between them. The CDR3 nucleotides read TGTGCCAGCAGCGTAGACCAGAGCTCCTACGAGCAGTACTTC. Amino acid sequence: CASSVDQSSYEQYF.